This T cell receptor beta chain is from a study of beta chain features in type 1 diabetes. All of the isolated RNA was reverse transcribed, so expressed TCRB transcripts were sequenced. Sequencing of naive, central memory and regulatory T cell samples gave an average of around 4 million reads. Assay: immunoSEQ multiplex PCR; the TCRdb copy retains only in-frame clones and omits some. The data contain approximately 330,000 clones, roughly 11% of them singletons. Germline assignment: CDR1 LNHNV and CDR2 YYDKDF (reference sequence). Trimming removed 8 bases at V and 0 bases at J, with 8 bases between. The CDR3 runs to 12 residues. On this clone: Its antigen is unknown.

Overall study findings and caveats: Moderately but significantly shorter TCRB CDR3s were found in Type 1 diabetes patients in all four CD4+ subsets. Insertions were fewer and deletions more numerous at VDJ junctions in type 1 diabetes patients.

Sequencing used naive CD4+ T cells from blood. The chain is built from TRBV15 and TRBJ2-7; D is ambiguous. The clonotype comes from a woman aged 25-40 years in good health. The CDR3 nucleotides are TGTGCCACCGGCTCGCACTCCTACGAGCAGTACTTC. Encoded protein: CATGSHSYEQYF.